The clone carrying this TCR beta chain occurred a few times. No antigen is known for it. This sample is drawn from a study of neoadjuvant anti-PD-1 for oral cavity cancer. As for the study in general: Before surgery, most patients got three to four biweekly 3 mg/kg nivolumab doses. General study points: With three patients per group, TCR findings need larger cohorts. Greater tumor shrinkage accompanied bigger post-treatment sizes of preexisting clones.

The data were produced by immunoSEQ multiplex PCR, yet TCRdb's version contains in-frame clones alone and is incomplete. The top ten hold roughly 15% of the sample, which has roughly 25,000 clones, under 30% seen once. Time point meaning: after neoadjuvant nivolumab, at surgical resection. The TCR originated in a person aged 35-79 years with oral cavity squamous cell carcinoma. Here the sequenced sample was tumor tissue, taken after nivolumab (anti-PD-1) treatment.

CDR3 protein: CASNSLLLPAFF. CDR3 nucleotides: TGTGCCAGCAATAGCCTATTGCTGCCGGCTTTCTTT. The J gene is TRBJ1-1, the V gene TRBV6-1; D is ambiguous. The CDR3 consists of 12 residues. Germline-derived CDR1 and CDR2 are MNHNS and SASEGT. With 7 bases removed from V and 11 bases from J, the gap between germline ends came to 17 bases.